The T cell receptor (beta chain) under discussion was sequenced for a study of CD4 T cells in relation to SARS-CoV-2 and coronaviruses. Broader study findings: Culture-expanded clones reflect memory recall rather than primary priming during culture.

Of note for this clone: Its antigen remains unidentified.

Deep TCR-beta sequencing used DNA from uncultured naive and memory CD4+ T cells. This table comes from immunoSEQ multiplex PCR, and its TCRdb copy is limited to in-frame clones, with some not included. The sample shows about 59,000 clones, roughly 90% of them seen only once. CDR1 and CDR2 (germline): SGHRS, YFSETQ. There are 14 residues in the CDR3. The V and J ends lost 3 bases and 2 bases respectively, with 8 bases between them. Before the COVID-19 pandemic, during about 2011-2018, CD4+ T cells were taken from unexposed donors. The chain links TRBV5-1 to TRBJ2-2; D remains unclear. The clonotype originates from a human donor in good health. Sequencing was performed on memory CD4+ T cells from PBMCs. CDR3 nucleotide sequence: TGCGCCAGCAGCTACCAGACTAACACCGGGGAGCTGTTTTTT. Translation: CASSYQTNTGELFF.